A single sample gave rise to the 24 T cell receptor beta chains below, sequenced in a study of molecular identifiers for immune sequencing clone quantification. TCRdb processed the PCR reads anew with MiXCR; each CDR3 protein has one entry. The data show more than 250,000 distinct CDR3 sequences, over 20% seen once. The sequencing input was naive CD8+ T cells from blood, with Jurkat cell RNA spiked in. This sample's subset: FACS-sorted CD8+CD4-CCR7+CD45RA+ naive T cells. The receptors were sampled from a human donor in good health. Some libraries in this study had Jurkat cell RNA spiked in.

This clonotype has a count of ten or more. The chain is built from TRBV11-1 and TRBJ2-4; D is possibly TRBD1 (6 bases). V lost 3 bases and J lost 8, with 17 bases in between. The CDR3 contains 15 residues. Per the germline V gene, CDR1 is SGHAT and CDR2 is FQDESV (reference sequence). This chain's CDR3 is CASSFLDGPGDIQYF. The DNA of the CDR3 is TGTGCCAGCAGCTTTCTCGACGGCCCAGGGGACATTCAGTACTTC.

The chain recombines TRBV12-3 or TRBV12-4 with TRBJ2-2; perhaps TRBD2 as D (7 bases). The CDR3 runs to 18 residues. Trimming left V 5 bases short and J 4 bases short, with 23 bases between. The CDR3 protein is CASSHGWGGIASTGELFF. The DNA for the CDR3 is TGTGCCAGCAGTCACGGTTGGGGGGGCATCGCGAGCACCGGGGAGCTGTTTTTT.

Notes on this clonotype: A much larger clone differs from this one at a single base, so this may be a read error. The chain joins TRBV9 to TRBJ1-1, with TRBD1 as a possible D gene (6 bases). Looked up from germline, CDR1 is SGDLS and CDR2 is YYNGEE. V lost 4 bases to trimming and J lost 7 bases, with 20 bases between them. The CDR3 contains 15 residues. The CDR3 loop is CASSPGVGQGIEAFF. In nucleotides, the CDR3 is TGTGCCAGCAGCCCAGGCGTAGGTCAGGGGATTGAAGCTTTCTTT.

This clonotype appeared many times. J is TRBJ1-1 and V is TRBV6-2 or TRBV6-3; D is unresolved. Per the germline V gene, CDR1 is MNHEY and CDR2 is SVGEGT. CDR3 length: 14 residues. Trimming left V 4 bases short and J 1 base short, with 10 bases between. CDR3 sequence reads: CASSFQHRNTEAFF. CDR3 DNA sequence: TGTGCCAGCAGTTTCCAACACCGGAACACTGAAGCTTTCTTT.

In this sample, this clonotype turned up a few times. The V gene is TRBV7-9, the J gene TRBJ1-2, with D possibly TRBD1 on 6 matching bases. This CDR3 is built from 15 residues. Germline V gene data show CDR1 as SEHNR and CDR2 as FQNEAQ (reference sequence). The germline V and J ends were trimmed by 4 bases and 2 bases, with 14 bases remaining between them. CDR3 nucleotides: TGTGCCAGCAGCTCTACACCGGACAGAAACTATGGCTACACCTTC. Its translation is CASSSTPDRNYGYTF.

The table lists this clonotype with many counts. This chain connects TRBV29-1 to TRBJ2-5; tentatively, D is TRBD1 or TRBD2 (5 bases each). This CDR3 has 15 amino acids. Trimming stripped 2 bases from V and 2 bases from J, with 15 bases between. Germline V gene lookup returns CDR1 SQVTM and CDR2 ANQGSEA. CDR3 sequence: CSVETWGYEQETQYF. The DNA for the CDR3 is TGCAGCGTTGAAACCTGGGGGTATGAGCAAGAGACCCAGTACTTC.

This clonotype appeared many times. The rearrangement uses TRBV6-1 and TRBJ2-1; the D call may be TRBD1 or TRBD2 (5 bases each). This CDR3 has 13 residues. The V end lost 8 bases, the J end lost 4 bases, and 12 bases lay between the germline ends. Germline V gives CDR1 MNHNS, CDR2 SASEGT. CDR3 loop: CASRRDLYNEQFF. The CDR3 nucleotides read TGTGCCAGCCGCCGGGACCTTTACAATGAGCAGTTCTTC.

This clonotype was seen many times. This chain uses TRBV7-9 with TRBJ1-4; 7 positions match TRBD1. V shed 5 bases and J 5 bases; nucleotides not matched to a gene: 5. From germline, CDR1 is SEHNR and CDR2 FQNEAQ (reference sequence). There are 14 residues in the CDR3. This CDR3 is CASSPRDRNEKLFF. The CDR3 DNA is TGTGCCAGCAGCCCCCGGGACAGAAATGAAAAACTGTTTTTT.

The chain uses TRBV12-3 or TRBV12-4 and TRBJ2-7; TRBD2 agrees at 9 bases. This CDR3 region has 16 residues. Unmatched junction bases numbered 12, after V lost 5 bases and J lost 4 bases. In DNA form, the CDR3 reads TGTGCCAGCAGTCCCGCCGGACTAGCGAGTATGTACGAGCAGTACTTC. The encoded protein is CASSPAGLASMYEQYF.

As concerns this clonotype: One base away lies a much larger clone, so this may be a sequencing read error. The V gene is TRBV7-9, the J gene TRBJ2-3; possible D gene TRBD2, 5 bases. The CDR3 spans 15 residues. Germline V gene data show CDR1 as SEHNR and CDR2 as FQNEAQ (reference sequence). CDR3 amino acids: CASSLKRTPLDTKYF. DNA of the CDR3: TGTGCCAGCAGCTTAAAGCGGACCCCTTTGGATACGAAGTATTTT.

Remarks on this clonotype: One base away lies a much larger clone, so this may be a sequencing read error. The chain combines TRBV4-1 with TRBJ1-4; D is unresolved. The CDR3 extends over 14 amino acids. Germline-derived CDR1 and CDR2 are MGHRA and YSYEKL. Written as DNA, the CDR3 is TGCGCCAGCAGCCAAGGCCTTTACAATGAAGAACTGTTTTTT. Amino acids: CASSQGLYNEELFF.

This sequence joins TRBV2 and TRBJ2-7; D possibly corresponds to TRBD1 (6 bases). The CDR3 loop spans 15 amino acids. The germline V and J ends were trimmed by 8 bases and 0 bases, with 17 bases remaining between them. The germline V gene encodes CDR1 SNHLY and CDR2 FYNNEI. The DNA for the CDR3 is TGTGCCAGCGGACCTACTGGACAGAGCTCCTACGAGCAGTACTTC. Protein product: CASGPTGQSSYEQYF. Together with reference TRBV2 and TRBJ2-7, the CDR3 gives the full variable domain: EPEVTQTPSHQVTQMGQEVILRCVPISNHLYFYWYRQILGQKVEFLVSFYNNEISEKSEIFDDQFSVERPDGSNFTLKIRSTKLEDSAMYFCASGPTGQSSYEQYFGPGTRLTVT.

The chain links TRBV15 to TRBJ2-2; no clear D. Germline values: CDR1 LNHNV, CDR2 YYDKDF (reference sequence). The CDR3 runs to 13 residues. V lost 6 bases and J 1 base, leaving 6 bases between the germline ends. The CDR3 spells CATRPGNTGELFF. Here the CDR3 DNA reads TGTGCCACCAGGCCCGGGAACACCGGGGAGCTGTTTTTT.

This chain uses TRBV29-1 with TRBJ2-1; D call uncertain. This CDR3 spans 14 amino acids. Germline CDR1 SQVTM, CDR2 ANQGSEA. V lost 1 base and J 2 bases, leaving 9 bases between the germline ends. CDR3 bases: TGCAGCGTTGAAGGGGGATATACCTACAATGAGCAGTTCTTC. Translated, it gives CSVEGGYTYNEQFF.

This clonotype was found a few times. The CDR3 loop reads CAWSVRVASGMVWEFQETQYF. The CDR3, as DNA: TGTGCCTGGAGTGTCAGGGTTGCTAGCGGGATGGTTTGGGAATTCCAAGAGACCCAGTACTTC. The chain carries TRBV30 and TRBJ2-5; 9 nucleotides match TRBD2. The length of the CDR3 is 21 residues. J was trimmed by 1 base and V by 0 bases; bases with no gene match: 21. In germline, CDR1 is GTSNPN, CDR2 SVGIG (reference sequence). Supplemented by reference TRBV30 and TRBJ2-5, the full variable domain reads SQTIHQWPATLVQPVGSPLSLECTVEGTSNPNLYWYRQAAGRGLQLLFYSVGIGQISSEVPQNLSASRPQDRQFILSSKKLLLSDSGFYLCAWSVRVASGMVWEFQETQYFGPGTRLLVL.

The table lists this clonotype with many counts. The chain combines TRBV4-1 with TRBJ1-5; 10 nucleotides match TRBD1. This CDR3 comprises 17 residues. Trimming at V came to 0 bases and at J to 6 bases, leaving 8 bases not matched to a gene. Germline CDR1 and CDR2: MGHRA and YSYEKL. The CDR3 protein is CASSQDGGTGVTQPQHF. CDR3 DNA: TGCGCCAGCAGCCAAGATGGGGGGACAGGGGTTACTCAGCCCCAGCATTTT.

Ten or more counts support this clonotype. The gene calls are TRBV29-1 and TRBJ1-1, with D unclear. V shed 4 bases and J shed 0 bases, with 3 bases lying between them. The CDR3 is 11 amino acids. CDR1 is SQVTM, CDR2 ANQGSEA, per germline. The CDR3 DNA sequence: TGCAGCGTTGTTCTGAACACTGAAGCTTTCTTT. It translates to CSVVLNTEAFF.

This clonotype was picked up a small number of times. The CDR3 protein is CASSDRGISYTLNTGELFF. The CDR3 DNA reads as TGTGCCAGCAGCGACAGGGGGATCTCCTATACTCTGAACACCGGGGAGCTGTTTTTT. V usage is TRBV3-1 and J usage is TRBJ2-2, with 9 bases matching TRBD1. The CDR3 is 19 residues long. Trimming cost V 5 bases and J 1 base; bases outside gene matches: 14. From germline, CDR1 is LGHDT and CDR2 YNNKEL (reference sequence).

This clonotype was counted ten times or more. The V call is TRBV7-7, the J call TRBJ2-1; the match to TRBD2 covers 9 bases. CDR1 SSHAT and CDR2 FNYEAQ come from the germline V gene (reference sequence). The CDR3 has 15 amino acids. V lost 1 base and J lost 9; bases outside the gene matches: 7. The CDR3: CASSLVAGGTGEQFF. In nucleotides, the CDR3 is TGTGCCAGCAGCTTAGTTGCGGGGGGGACCGGTGAGCAGTTCTTC.

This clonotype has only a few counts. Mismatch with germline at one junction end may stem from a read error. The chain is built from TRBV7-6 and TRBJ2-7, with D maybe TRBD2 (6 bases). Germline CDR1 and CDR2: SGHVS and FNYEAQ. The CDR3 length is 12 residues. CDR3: CASSLLTGRVDF. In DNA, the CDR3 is TGTGCCAGCAGCTTATTGACCGGGAGAGTCGACTTC.

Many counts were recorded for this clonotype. The CDR3 loop reads CASSLEASGSTDTQYF. CDR3 DNA: TGTGCCAGCAGCTTAGAGGCTAGCGGGTCCACAGATACGCAGTATTTT. This rearrangement joins TRBV11-2 to TRBJ2-3, with 8 positions matching TRBD2. The CDR3 consists of 16 residues. V was clipped by 0 bases and J by 2 bases; unmatched bases: 4. CDR1 SGHAT and CDR2 FQNNGV come from the germline V gene.

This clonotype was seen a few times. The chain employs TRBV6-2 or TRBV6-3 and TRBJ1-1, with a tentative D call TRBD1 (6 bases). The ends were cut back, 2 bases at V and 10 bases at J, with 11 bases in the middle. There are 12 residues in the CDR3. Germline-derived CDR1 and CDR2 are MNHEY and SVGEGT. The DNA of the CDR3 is TGTGCCAGCAGTTACGGGGGCAGAGGAGCTTTCTTT. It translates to CASSYGGRGAFF.

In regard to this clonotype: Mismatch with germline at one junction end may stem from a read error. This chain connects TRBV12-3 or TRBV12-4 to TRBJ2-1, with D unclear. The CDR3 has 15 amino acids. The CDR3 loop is CASSLLFGLNNGQFF. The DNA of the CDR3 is TGTGCCAGCAGCTTACTATTCGGTCTGAACAATGGGCAGTTCTTC.

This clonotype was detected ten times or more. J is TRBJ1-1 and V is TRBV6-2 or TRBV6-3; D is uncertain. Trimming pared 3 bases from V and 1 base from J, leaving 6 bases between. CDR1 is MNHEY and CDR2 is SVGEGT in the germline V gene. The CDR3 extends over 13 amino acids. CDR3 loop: CASSYLWNTEAFF. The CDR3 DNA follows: TGTGCCAGCAGTTATTTGTGGAACACTGAAGCTTTCTTT.